What follows is one TCR beta chain and its context. These data come from a study of T-cell reconstitution after alpha-beta-depleted transplantation in children. Unique molecular identifiers featured in how the TCRbeta library was prepared. In TCRdb, the PCR reads were re-called with MiXCR into one record per CDR3 protein. The sample carries roughly 500,000 distinct CDR3 sequences, approximately 29% recorded once. The germline V gene encodes CDR1 LNHDA and CDR2 SQIVND (reference sequence). The CDR3 contains 14 residues. Trimming removed 11 bases at V and 5 bases at J, with 19 bases between. The sequence was collected from a human donor who donated a stem cell graft to a child with aplastic anemia. Here the sequenced sample was PBMCs from the stem cell graft donor, taken from the stem cell graft. The chain links TRBV19 to TRBJ1-5; possibly TRBD1 for D (5 bases). The CDR3 is CACSRVIADQPQHF. Here the CDR3 DNA reads TGTGCCTGTTCCAGGGTCATCGCGGATCAGCCCCAGCATTTT.